The TCR beta chain under discussion was sequenced for a study of long-term antiretroviral therapy in people with HIV. The authors ran the immunoSEQ assay, v3.0, at survey level. Only in-frame clones appear in the TCRdb table, and some are missing; sequencing was by immunoSEQ multiplex PCR. The sample comprises tens of thousands of clones, approximately 83% of which are singletons, and 8% to 10% rests with the top ten. The V end was cut by 1 base, the J end by 6 bases, with 13 bases between. The germline V gene encodes CDR1 SGDLS and CDR2 YYNGEE. The CDR3 spans 15 residues. This TCR was sampled from a man younger than 45 with HIV. The gene calls are TRBV9 and TRBJ2-2; D tentatively reads TRBD1 or TRBD2 (5 bases each). The material sequenced was unsorted PBMCs, taken about 2.7 years after starting antiretroviral therapy. CDR3 amino acids: CASSVNQGRAGELFF. The DNA for the CDR3 is TGTGCCAGCAGCGTAAATCAGGGACGGGCCGGGGAGCTGTTTTTT.